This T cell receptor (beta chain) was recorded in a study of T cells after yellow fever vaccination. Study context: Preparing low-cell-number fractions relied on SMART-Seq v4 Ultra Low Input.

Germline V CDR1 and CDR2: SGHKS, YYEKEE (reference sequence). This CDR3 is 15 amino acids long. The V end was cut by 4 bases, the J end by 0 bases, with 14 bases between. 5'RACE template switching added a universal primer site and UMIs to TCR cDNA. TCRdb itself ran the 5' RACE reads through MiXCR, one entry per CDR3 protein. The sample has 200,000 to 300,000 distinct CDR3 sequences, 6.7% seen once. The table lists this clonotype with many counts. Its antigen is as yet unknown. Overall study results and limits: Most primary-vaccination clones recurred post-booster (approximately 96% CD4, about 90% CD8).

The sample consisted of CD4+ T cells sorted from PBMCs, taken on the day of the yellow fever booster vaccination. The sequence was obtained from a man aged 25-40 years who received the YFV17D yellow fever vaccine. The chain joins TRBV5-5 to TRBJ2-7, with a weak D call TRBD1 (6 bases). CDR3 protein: CASSLGTRSSYEQYF. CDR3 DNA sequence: TGTGCCAGCAGCCTAGGGACACGGAGCTCCTACGAGCAGTACTTC.